The sequence of this T cell receptor beta chain was determined in a study of cytomegalovirus exposure and HLA in healthy donors. Whole-study results and caveats: It was shown in a later analysis that HLA-associated TCR beta chains were more clonally expanded than other, equally common chains.

The CDR3 runs 14 residues. With 5 bases clipped from V and 10 bases from J, the junction kept 11 bases outside the gene matches. Germline CDR1 and CDR2: SGHVS and FQNEAQ. As to this clone: The antigen is undetermined.

Use of 60 Vbeta and 13 Jbeta primers characterized the PCR. Profiling relied on immunoSEQ multiplex PCR, and the TCRdb table lists in-frame clones only, not all of them. The sample has some 90,000 clones, around 85% seen once. The chain uses TRBV7-8 and TRBJ1-2, with 9 bases matching TRBD1. This sequence was found in a man aged 30 to 45 in good health and CMV-seronegative. Material: PBMCs. CDR3 protein: CASSLAPQGADYTF. The CDR3 region has the DNA TGTGCCAGCAGCCTCGCTCCACAGGGGGCGGACTACACCTTC. Combining the CDR3 with reference TRBV7-8 and TRBJ1-2 gives the whole variable domain GAGVSQSPRYKVAKRGQDVALRCDPISGHVSLFWYQQALGQGPEFLTYFQNEAQLDKSGLPSDRFFAERPEGSVSTLKIQRTQQEDSAVYLCASSLAPQGADYTFGSGTRLTVV.